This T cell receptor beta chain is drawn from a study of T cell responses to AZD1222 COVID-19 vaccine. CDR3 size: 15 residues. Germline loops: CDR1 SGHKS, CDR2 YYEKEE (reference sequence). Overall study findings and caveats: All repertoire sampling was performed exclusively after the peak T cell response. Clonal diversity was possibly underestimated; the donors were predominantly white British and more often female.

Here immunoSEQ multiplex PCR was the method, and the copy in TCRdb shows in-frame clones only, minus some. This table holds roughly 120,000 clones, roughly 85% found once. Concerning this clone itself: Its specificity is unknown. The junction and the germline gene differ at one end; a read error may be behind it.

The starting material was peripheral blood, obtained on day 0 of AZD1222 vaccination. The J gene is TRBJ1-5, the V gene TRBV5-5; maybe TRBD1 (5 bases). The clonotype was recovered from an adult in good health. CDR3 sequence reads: CPSSLRGGGNQPQHF. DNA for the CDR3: TGTCCCAGCAGCTTGCGCGGGGGGGGGAATCAGCCCCAGCATTTT. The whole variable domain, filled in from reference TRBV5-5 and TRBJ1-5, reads DAGVTQSPTHLIKTRGQQVTLRCSPISGHKSVSWYQQVLGQGPQFIFQYYEKEERGRGNFPDRFSARQFPNYSSELNVNALLLGDSALYLCPSSLRGGGNQPQHFGDGTRLSIL.